This T cell receptor (beta chain) was observed in a study of T-cell memory formation after mild COVID-19. Findings and caveats of the study: Detection of some responders pre-infection suggested pre-existing cross-reactive memory T cells participated. CD4+ contracting clones were mainly CM and EM; CD8+ ones, EMRA.

In germline, CDR1 is SGHTA, CDR2 FQGTGA. With 3 bases removed from V and 0 bases from J, the gap between germline ends came to 8 bases. The CDR3 runs to 14 residues. Constant-segment primers were used for 5'RACE, and the resulting TCR alpha and TCR beta cDNA libraries carried sample barcodes and UMIs. Via MiXCR, TCRdb re-called the 5' RACE reads, giving one row per CDR3 protein. The sample lists 300,000 to 350,000 distinct CDR3 sequences, approximately 12% occurring once. This clonotype showed up many times. Its antigen remains unidentified. The sequencing sample was made of PBMCs or a T cell subset sorted from them (not recorded which). This receptor was taken from a man aged 18 to 29 who had mild COVID-19 (a few samples of this study predate the infection). Cell type and time point are not known. The chain recombines TRBV7-3 with TRBJ1-1; D unresolved. The CDR3 loop is CASSLYGMNTEAFF. Written as DNA, the CDR3 is TGTGCCAGCAGCTTGTATGGAATGAACACTGAAGCTTTCTTT. The full variable domain, in which reference TRBV7-3 and TRBJ1-1 provide the parts outside the CDR3, is GAGVSQTPSNKVTEKGKYVELRCDPISGHTALYWYRQSLGQGPEFLIYFQGTGAADDSGLPNDRFFAVRPEGSVSTLKIQRTERGDSAVYLCASSLYGMNTEAFFGQGTRLTVV.